This is a list of T cell receptor beta chains from one sample in a study of blood T cells in healthy people across ages. MiXCR, applied by TCRdb to the 5' RACE reads, yields one record per CDR3 protein. The sample records fewer than 650,000 distinct CDR3 sequences, about 25% being singletons. This sample also belongs to another study, concerning T cells of mothers and their children.

Sequencing was performed on blood. The receptors stem from a boy under 10 years old in good health. Each CDR3 is given with its conserved first and last residue. The order of the fields is D gene, V gene, CDR3 length, J gene, clone size, CDR3 protein, CDR3 DNA. The D gene is left open where the match is weak. Some rows mark clone size as missing; the rest say once, few, many or name a class of expanded clone.

d_call: NA
v_call: TRBV6-2/TRBV6-3
cdr3_length: 17
j_call: TRBJ2-1
clone_size: NA
cdr3_aa: CASSPGSGKVYYNEQFF
cdr3_nt: TGTGCCAGCAGCCCAGGCTCAGGGAAGGTCTACTACAATGAGCAGTTCTTC

d_call: NA
v_call: TRBV10-3
cdr3_length: 13
j_call: TRBJ1-2
clone_size: few
cdr3_aa: CAITREPNYGYTF
cdr3_nt: TGTGCCATTACAAGAGAACCAAACTATGGCTACACCTTC

d_call: NA
v_call: TRBV12-3/TRBV12-4
cdr3_length: 16
j_call: TRBJ2-3
clone_size: NA
cdr3_aa: CASSPYLSGRTDTQYF
cdr3_nt: TGTGCCAGCAGTCCCTATCTGAGCGGACGCACAGATACGCAGTATTTT

d_call: NA
v_call: TRBV5-1
cdr3_length: 15
j_call: TRBJ2-7
clone_size: NA
cdr3_aa: CASSLDLGAMYEQYF
cdr3_nt: TGCGCCAGCAGCCTGGACCTGGGGGCCATGTACGAGCAGTACTTC

d_call: NA
v_call: TRBV10-3
cdr3_length: 14
j_call: TRBJ2-1
clone_size: NA
cdr3_aa: CAISKSTSRGEQFF
cdr3_nt: TGTGCCATCAGTAAGTCGACTAGTAGGGGTGAGCAGTTCTTC

d_call: TRBD1
v_call: TRBV5-5
cdr3_length: 15
j_call: TRBJ2-7
clone_size: NA
cdr3_aa: CASSYTGTANYEQYF
cdr3_nt: TGTGCCAGCAGTTACACCGGGACAGCAAACTACGAGCAGTACTTC

d_call: TRBD2
v_call: TRBV29-1
cdr3_length: 15
j_call: TRBJ2-5
clone_size: NA
cdr3_aa: CSVAVAGGWGETQYF
cdr3_nt: TGCAGCGTTGCGGTAGCGGGAGGTTGGGGGGAGACCCAGTACTTC

d_call: NA
v_call: TRBV21-1
cdr3_length: 13
j_call: TRBJ1-1
clone_size: NA
cdr3_aa: CASSKEIQLEAFF
cdr3_nt: TGTGCCAGCAGCAAAGAGATACAGCTTGAAGCTTTCTTT

d_call: TRBD2
v_call: TRBV4-2
cdr3_length: 18
j_call: TRBJ2-7
clone_size: NA
cdr3_aa: CASSQRWASGTSSYEQYF
cdr3_nt: TGTGCCAGCAGCCAAAGGTGGGCTAGCGGGACCAGCTCCTACGAGCAGTACTTC

d_call: TRBD1
v_call: TRBV28
cdr3_length: 14
j_call: TRBJ2-7
clone_size: few
cdr3_aa: CASSTGGRTYEQYF
cdr3_nt: TGTGCCAGCAGTACAGGGGGCAGGACCTACGAGCAGTACTTC

d_call: NA
v_call: TRBV20-1
cdr3_length: 14
j_call: TRBJ2-7
clone_size: NA
cdr3_aa: CSARKQGPEYEQYF
cdr3_nt: TGCAGTGCTAGGAAGCAGGGGCCGGAGTACGAGCAGTACTTC

d_call: NA
v_call: TRBV5-5
cdr3_length: 14
j_call: TRBJ1-1
clone_size: NA
cdr3_aa: CASSHPTLNTEAFF
cdr3_nt: TGTGCCAGCAGCCACCCGACACTTAACACTGAAGCTTTCTTT

d_call: NA
v_call: TRBV5-5
cdr3_length: 11
j_call: TRBJ2-7
clone_size: NA
cdr3_aa: CASTTWEEQYF
cdr3_nt: TGTGCCAGCACCACCTGGGAGGAGCAGTACTTC

d_call: NA
v_call: TRBV6-1
cdr3_length: 14
j_call: TRBJ2-1
clone_size: NA
cdr3_aa: CASRSQVAYNEQFF
cdr3_nt: TGTGCCAGCCGGTCCCAAGTAGCCTACAATGAGCAGTTCTTC

d_call: NA
v_call: TRBV24-1
cdr3_length: 12
j_call: TRBJ2-7
clone_size: many
cdr3_aa: CATSEPAYEQYF
cdr3_nt: TGTGCCACCAGTGAACCAGCCTACGAGCAGTACTTC

d_call: NA
v_call: TRBV3-1
cdr3_length: 16
j_call: TRBJ1-6
clone_size: NA
cdr3_aa: CASSQDSAAGFSPLHF
cdr3_nt: TGTGCCAGCAGCCAAGACAGCGCGGCAGGGTTCTCACCCCTCCACTTT

d_call: TRBD2
v_call: TRBV5-1
cdr3_length: 14
j_call: TRBJ2-5
clone_size: NA
cdr3_aa: CASTRTSGSETQYF
cdr3_nt: TGCGCCAGCACCCGGACTAGCGGGAGTGAGACCCAGTACTTC

d_call: NA
v_call: TRBV3-1
cdr3_length: 11
j_call: TRBJ2-1
clone_size: NA
cdr3_aa: CASSQVHEQFF
cdr3_nt: TGTGCCAGCAGCCAAGTCCATGAGCAGTTCTTC

d_call: TRBD2
v_call: TRBV5-4
cdr3_length: 15
j_call: TRBJ2-7
clone_size: NA
cdr3_aa: CASSSGTSGSVEQYF
cdr3_nt: TGTGCCAGCAGCTCCGGGACTAGCGGTTCCGTAGAGCAGTACTTC

d_call: TRBD2
v_call: TRBV6-1
cdr3_length: 17
j_call: TRBJ2-2
clone_size: NA
cdr3_aa: CASSFSIAGAVTGELFF
cdr3_nt: TGTGCCAGCAGCTTTTCTATAGCGGGGGCCGTCACCGGGGAGCTGTTTTTT

d_call: TRBD2
v_call: TRBV14
cdr3_length: 16
j_call: TRBJ2-1
clone_size: few
cdr3_aa: CASMTTSGSLRGEQFF
cdr3_nt: TGTGCCAGCATGACGACTAGCGGGAGCTTAAGAGGTGAGCAGTTCTTC

d_call: NA
v_call: TRBV19
cdr3_length: 14
j_call: TRBJ2-5
clone_size: few
cdr3_aa: CASSIPNRDETQYF
cdr3_nt: TGTGCCAGTAGTATTCCCAACAGGGATGAGACCCAGTACTTC

d_call: NA
v_call: TRBV5-6
cdr3_length: 14
j_call: TRBJ1-1
clone_size: few
cdr3_aa: CASSFSGSITEAFF
cdr3_nt: TGTGCCAGCAGCTTTTCAGGTTCAATCACTGAAGCTTTCTTT

d_call: NA
v_call: TRBV5-1
cdr3_length: 13
j_call: TRBJ1-4
clone_size: NA
cdr3_aa: CASSLSPGEKLFF
cdr3_nt: TGCGCCAGCAGCTTAAGTCCGGGAGAAAAACTGTTTTTT

d_call: NA
v_call: TRBV5-1
cdr3_length: 17
j_call: TRBJ1-3
clone_size: few
cdr3_aa: CASSSTPTGRSGNTIYF
cdr3_nt: TGCGCCAGCAGCTCTACCCCGACAGGCCGCTCTGGAAACACCATATATTTT

d_call: NA
v_call: TRBV5-1
cdr3_length: 14
j_call: TRBJ1-1
clone_size: NA
cdr3_aa: CASSLEAANTEAFF
cdr3_nt: TGCGCCAGCAGCTTGGAGGCGGCGAACACTGAAGCTTTCTTT

d_call: NA
v_call: TRBV20-1
cdr3_length: 14
j_call: TRBJ2-3
clone_size: few
cdr3_aa: CSARTGGGANTQYF
cdr3_nt: TGCAGTGCTAGAACGGGTGGGGGGGCCAATACGCAGTATTTT

d_call: NA
v_call: TRBV12-3/TRBV12-4
cdr3_length: 15
j_call: TRBJ2-7
clone_size: few
cdr3_aa: CASTDLQGLSGEQYF
cdr3_nt: TGTGCCAGCACCGACTTACAGGGTCTCTCTGGGGAGCAGTACTTC

d_call: NA
v_call: TRBV6-5
cdr3_length: 14
j_call: TRBJ1-6
clone_size: NA
cdr3_aa: CASSYLEAHSPLHF
cdr3_nt: TGTGCCAGCAGTTACCTTGAGGCCCATTCACCCCTCCACTTT

d_call: NA
v_call: TRBV11-2
cdr3_length: 12
j_call: TRBJ2-3
clone_size: NA
cdr3_aa: CASSFILNTQYF
cdr3_nt: TGTGCCAGCAGCTTTATTCTTAATACGCAGTATTTT

d_call: TRBD1
v_call: TRBV4-1
cdr3_length: 17
j_call: TRBJ2-2
clone_size: once
cdr3_aa: CASSQEKGTGGTGELFF
cdr3_nt: TGCGCCAGCAGCCAAGAAAAAGGGACAGGGGGCACCGGGGAGCTGTTTTTT

d_call: TRBD2
v_call: TRBV7-8
cdr3_length: 19
j_call: TRBJ2-7
clone_size: NA
cdr3_aa: CASSMRVSGSLRGFYEQYF
cdr3_nt: TGTGCCAGCAGCATGCGCGTTAGCGGGAGTTTGAGGGGATTCTACGAGCAGTACTTC